This T cell receptor beta chain was recorded in a study of blood T cells in healthy people across ages. The J segment lost 5 bases and the V segment lost 0 bases, leaving 9 bases of the junction unmatched. Germline V CDR1 and CDR2: DFQATT, SNEGSKA (reference sequence). The CDR3 covers 16 residues. Primed by a sample-barcoded 5' primer and a J-beta primer mix, a second PCR proceeded for 7 to 11 cycles. Through a template-switch adaptor with 12 random nucleotides, each cDNA molecule received a tag. TCRdb re-called the 5' RACE reads with MiXCR, one entry per CDR3 protein. The repertoire holds 600,000 to 1,000,000 distinct CDR3 sequences, around 25% seen once, with approximately 3.7% in the top ten. This sample also belongs to another study, concerning T cells of mothers and their children. That report notes: A few mothers and their six children, all healthy Caucasians, donated.

The chain recombines TRBV20-1 with TRBJ2-2, with 7 bases aligning to TRBD2. The specimen was blood. The TCR was taken from a boy younger than 18 in good health. CDR3 residues: CSARDGGRAETGELFF. The CDR3 DNA reads TGCAGTGCTAGAGACGGAGGGAGGGCCGAAACCGGGGAGCTGTTTTTT.